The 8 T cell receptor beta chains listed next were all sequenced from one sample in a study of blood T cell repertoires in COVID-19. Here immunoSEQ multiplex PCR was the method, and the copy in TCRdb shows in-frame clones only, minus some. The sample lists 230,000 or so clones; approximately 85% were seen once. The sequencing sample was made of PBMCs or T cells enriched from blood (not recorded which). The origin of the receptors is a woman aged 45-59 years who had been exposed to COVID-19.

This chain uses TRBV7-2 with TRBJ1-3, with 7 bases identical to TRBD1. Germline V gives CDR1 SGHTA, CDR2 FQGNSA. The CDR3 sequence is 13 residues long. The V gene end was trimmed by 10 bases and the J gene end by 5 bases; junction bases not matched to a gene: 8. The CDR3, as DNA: TGTGCCACCCGGGACAGAACAAGAAACACCATATATTTT. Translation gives CATRDRTRNTIYF.

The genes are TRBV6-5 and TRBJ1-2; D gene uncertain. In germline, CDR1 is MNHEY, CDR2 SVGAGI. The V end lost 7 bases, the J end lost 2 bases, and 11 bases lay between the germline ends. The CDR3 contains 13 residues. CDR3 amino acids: CASTQLGNYGYTF. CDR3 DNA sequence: TGTGCCAGCACCCAACTAGGGAACTATGGCTACACCTTC.

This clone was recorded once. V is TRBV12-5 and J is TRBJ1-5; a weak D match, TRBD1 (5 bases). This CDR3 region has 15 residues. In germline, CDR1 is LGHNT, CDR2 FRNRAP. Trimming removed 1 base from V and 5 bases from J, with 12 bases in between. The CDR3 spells CASGLGRKGDQPQHF. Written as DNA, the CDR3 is TGTGCTAGTGGTTTGGGCAGGAAAGGGGATCAGCCCCAGCATTTT.

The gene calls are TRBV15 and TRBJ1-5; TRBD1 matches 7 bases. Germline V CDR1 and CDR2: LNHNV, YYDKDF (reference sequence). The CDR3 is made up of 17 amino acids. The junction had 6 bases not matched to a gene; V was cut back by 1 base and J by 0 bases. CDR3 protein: CATSRGRDRRSNQPQHF. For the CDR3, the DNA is TGTGCCACCAGCAGAGGGCGGGACAGACGTAGCAATCAGCCCCAGCATTTT. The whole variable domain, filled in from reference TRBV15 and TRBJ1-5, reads DAMVIQNPRYQVTQFGKPVTLSCSQTLNHNVMYWYQQKSSQAPKLLFHYYDKDFNNEADTPDNFQSRRPNTSFCFLDIRSPGLGDTAMYLCATSRGRDRRSNQPQHFGDGTRLSIL.

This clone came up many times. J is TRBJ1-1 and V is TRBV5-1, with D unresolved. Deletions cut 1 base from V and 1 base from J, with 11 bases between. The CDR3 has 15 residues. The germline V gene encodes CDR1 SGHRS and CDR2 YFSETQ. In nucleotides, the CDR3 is TGCGCCAGCAGCTTGAGTCAGCGGAAGAACACTGAAGCTTTCTTT. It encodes CASSLSQRKNTEAFF.

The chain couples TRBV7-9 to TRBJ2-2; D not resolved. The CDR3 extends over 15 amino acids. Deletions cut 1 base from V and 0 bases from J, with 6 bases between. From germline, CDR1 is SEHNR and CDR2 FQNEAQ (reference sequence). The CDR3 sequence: CASSLGQANTGELFF. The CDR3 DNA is TGTGCCAGCAGCTTAGGGCAGGCGAACACCGGGGAGCTGTTTTTT.

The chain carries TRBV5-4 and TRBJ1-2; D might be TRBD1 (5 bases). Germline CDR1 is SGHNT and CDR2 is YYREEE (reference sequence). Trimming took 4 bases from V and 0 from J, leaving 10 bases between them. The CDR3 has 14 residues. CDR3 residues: CASSLGGANYGYTF. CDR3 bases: TGTGCCAGCAGCCTGGGGGGAGCTAACTATGGCTACACCTTC.

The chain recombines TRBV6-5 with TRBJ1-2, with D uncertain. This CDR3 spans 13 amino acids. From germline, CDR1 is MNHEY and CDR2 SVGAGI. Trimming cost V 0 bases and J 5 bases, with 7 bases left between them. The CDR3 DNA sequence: TGTGCCAGCAGTTACTCGGGCGAGTATGGCTACACCTTC. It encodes CASSYSGEYGYTF.